Sequencing of this T cell receptor beta chain was carried out in a study of blood T cells in healthy people across ages. Study-wide findings and caveats: Long-lived donors carried more naive CD4+ cells and greater diversity than aged donors. Donor CMV status was unknown, possibly confounding expanded clonotype changes.

This clonotype showed up many times. Its antigen remains unidentified. Next came a second PCR, run for about 6 to 11 cycles, which used a sample-barcoded 5' primer along with a J-beta primer mix. TCRdb reanalysed the 5' RACE reads using MiXCR and keeps one entry per CDR3 protein. This sample yields about 670,000 distinct CDR3 sequences, of which roughly two fifths are seen a single time; 25% to 35% belongs to the top ten. A minimum of 7 million PBMCs was isolated per sample. Trimming removed 1 base from V and 5 bases from J, with 11 bases in between. Germline V gene data show CDR1 as MNHEY and CDR2 as SMNVEV (reference sequence). The CDR3 consists of 14 residues.

The rearrangement joins TRBV27 to TRBJ1-1; D may be TRBD1 (5 bases). The sequencing input was blood. The TCR originated in an elderly man in good health. The CDR3 nucleotides are TGTGCCAGCAGTTTATTCGGGGGTGGGACTGAAGCTTTCTTT. Amino acid sequence: CASSLFGGGTEAFF.